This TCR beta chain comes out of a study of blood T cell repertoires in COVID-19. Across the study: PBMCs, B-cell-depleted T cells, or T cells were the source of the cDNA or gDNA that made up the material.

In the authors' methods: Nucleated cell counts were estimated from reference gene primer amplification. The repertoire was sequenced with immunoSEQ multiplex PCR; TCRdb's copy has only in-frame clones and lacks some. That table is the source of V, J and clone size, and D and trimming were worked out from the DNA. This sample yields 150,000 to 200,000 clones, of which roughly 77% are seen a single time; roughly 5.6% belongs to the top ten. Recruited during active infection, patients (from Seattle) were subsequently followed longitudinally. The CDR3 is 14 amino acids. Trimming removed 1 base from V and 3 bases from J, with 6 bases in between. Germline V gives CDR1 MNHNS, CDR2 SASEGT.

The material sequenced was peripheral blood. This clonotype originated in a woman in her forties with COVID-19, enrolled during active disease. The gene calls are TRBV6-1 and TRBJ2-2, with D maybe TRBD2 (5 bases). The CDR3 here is CASSEGTYTGELFF. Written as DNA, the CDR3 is TGTGCCAGCAGTGAAGGGACTTACACCGGGGAGCTGTTTTTT.